The rows below give T cell receptor beta chains drawn from one sample of a study of identical twins. TCRdb re-analysed the 5' RACE reads in MiXCR, keeping a single row per CDR3 protein. The sample holds hundreds of thousands of distinct CDR3 sequences, around 7% seen once. The same data also contributed to another study, on yellow fever vaccine responses in identical twins.

The specimen was memory (CD45RO+) T cells sorted from blood. The receptor source for this set is a woman aged 18-29 years in good health. Each CDR3 is given with its conserved first and last residue. Fields, in order: V gene, D gene, clone size, J gene, CDR3 protein, CDR3 DNA. D genes are given only for firm matches. Some rows mark clone size as missing; the rest say once, few, many or name a class of expanded clone.

TRBV21-1	.	.	TRBJ2-1	CASSKERGSSYNEQFF	TGTGCCAGCAGCAAAGAGAGGGGGAGCTCCTACAATGAGCAGTTCTTC
TRBV12-3/TRBV12-4	.	many	TRBJ2-7	CASSFRLEVEQYF	TGTGCCAGCAGTTTCCGACTGGAAGTCGAGCAGTACTTC
TRBV6-2/TRBV6-3	TRBD2	few	TRBJ2-1	CASSYSNRWRSGSREQFF	TGTGCCAGCAGTTACTCGAACCGCTGGCGTAGCGGGAGTCGTGAGCAGTTCTTC
TRBV14	.	many	TRBJ2-2	CASRGPNTGELFF	TGTGCCAGCAGAGGGCCGAACACCGGGGAGCTGTTTTTT
TRBV6-2/TRBV6-3	.	.	TRBJ2-2	CASSYTETVNTGELFF	TGTGCCAGCAGTTACACCGAGACAGTCAACACCGGGGAGCTGTTTTTT
TRBV29-1	.	many	TRBJ2-5	CSVLLLHGRETQYF	TGCAGCGTTCTCCTATTACATGGTCGAGAGACCCAGTACTTC
TRBV7-9	TRBD1	many	TRBJ1-1	CASSSPGQEDEAFF	TGTGCCAGCAGCTCGCCGGGACAGGAGGATGAAGCTTTCTTT
TRBV7-2	TRBD1	few	TRBJ2-7	CASSLDRGYLEQYF	TGTGCCAGCAGCTTGGACAGGGGGTACCTCGAGCAGTACTTC
TRBV5-6	TRBD2	many	TRBJ2-1	CASSPLLLAANAYNEQFF	TGTGCCAGCAGCCCCCTCCTACTAGCGGCAAACGCCTACAATGAGCAGTTCTTC
TRBV12-3/TRBV12-4	.	many	TRBJ1-2	CASSLVGQGTGYTF	TGTGCCAGCAGTTTAGTCGGTCAGGGAACTGGCTACACCTTC
TRBV29-1	.	.	TRBJ2-2	CSVAVPSSGELFF	TGCAGCGTTGCTGTTCCAAGCTCCGGGGAGCTGTTTTTT
TRBV2	TRBD1	.	TRBJ2-3	CASSVRQGTGTDTQYF	TGTGCCAGCAGTGTCCGACAGGGAACGGGCACAGATACGCAGTATTTT
TRBV5-1	TRBD2	many	TRBJ2-2	CASSGLGSGSFGGELFF	TGCGCCAGCAGCGGACTTGGAAGCGGGAGTTTTGGCGGGGAGCTGTTTTTT
TRBV6-5	TRBD1	few	TRBJ2-7	CASRDSTGFDEQYF	TGTGCCAGCAGGGACTCGACAGGGTTCGACGAGCAGTACTTC
TRBV6-5	.	.	TRBJ2-5	CASSYSKFYGTQYF	TGTGCCAGCAGTTACTCAAAATTTTATGGGACCCAGTACTTC
TRBV7-9	.	many	TRBJ2-1	CASSPVYEQFF	TGTGCCAGCAGCCCCGTATATGAGCAGTTCTTC
TRBV7-9	.	many	TRBJ1-1	CASSLSRGDPEAFF	TGTGCCAGCAGCTTATCGAGAGGGGACCCTGAAGCTTTCTTT
TRBV11-2	TRBD2	few	TRBJ2-6	CASSPGLAGTPGANVLTF	TGTGCCAGCAGCCCGGGCCTAGCGGGTACCCCTGGGGCCAACGTCCTGACTTTC
TRBV20-1	.	few	TRBJ2-7	CSAIPSGAAYEQYF	TGCAGTGCTATCCCAAGCGGAGCGGCCTACGAGCAGTACTTC
TRBV6-6	.	few	TRBJ2-1	CASRSGTGEQFF	TGTGCCAGCAGGTCCGGGACGGGTGAGCAGTTCTTC
TRBV10-3	TRBD2	many	TRBJ2-3	CAIRTTGGLEDTQYF	TGTGCCATCAGAACCACGGGAGGGCTGGAAGATACGCAGTATTTT
TRBV11-2	TRBD2	.	TRBJ2-5	CASSPRASGGPYQETQYF	TGTGCCAGCAGCCCCCGGGCTAGCGGGGGACCTTACCAAGAGACCCAGTACTTC
TRBV10-3	.	many	TRBJ1-1	CALRAGSNTEAFF	TGTGCCCTGAGGGCAGGTTCAAACACTGAAGCTTTCTTT
TRBV5-4	TRBD2	.	TRBJ2-3	CASSLDGVIAGSTSTDTQYF	TGTGCCAGCAGCTTGGATGGGGTGATAGCGGGATCAACTAGCACAGATACGCAGTATTTT
TRBV5-1	TRBD2	.	TRBJ2-3	CASSPGTSMDTQYF	TGCGCCAGCAGCCCCGGGACTAGCATGGATACGCAGTATTTT
TRBV28	TRBD1	few	TRBJ1-2	CASSLRGRTGAVSYGYTF	TGTGCCAGCAGTTTGAGAGGTCGGACAGGGGCGGTCAGCTATGGCTACACCTTC
TRBV25-1	.	few	TRBJ1-2	CASSEFRVGYTF	TGTGCCAGCAGTGAATTCCGTGTAGGCTACACCTTC
TRBV3-1	TRBD2	few	TRBJ2-7	CASSPLLAGGSYEQYF	TGTGCCAGCAGCCCATTACTAGCGGGGGGATCCTACGAGCAGTACTTC